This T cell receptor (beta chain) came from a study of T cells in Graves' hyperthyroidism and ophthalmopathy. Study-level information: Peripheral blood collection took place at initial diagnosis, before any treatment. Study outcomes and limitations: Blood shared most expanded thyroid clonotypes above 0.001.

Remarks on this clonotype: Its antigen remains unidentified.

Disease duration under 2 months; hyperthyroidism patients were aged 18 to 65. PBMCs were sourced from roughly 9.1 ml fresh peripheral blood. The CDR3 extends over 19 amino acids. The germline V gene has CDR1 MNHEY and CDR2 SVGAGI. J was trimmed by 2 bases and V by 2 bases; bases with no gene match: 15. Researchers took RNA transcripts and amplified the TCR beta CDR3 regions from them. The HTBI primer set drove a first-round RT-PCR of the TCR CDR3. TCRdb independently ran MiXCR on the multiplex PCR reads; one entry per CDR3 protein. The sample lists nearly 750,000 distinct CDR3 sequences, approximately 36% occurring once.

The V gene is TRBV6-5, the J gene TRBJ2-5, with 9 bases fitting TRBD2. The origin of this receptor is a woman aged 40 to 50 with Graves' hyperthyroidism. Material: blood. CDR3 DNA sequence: TGTGCCAGCAGTTACCACCCCGCTAGCGGGGACGTACGGCAAGAGACCCAGTACTTC. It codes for CASSYHPASGDVRQETQYF.